What follows are 19 T cell receptor beta chains derived from one specimen sequenced in a study of blood T cell repertoires in COVID-19. Measured with immunoSEQ multiplex PCR; TCRdb has only the in-frame clones, and not every one. The table has about 98,000 clones, 87% seen once. Sample: peripheral blood. Source of these receptors: a woman aged 50 to 65 with COVID-19, enrolled during active disease.

The table lists this clone with a few counts. The chain joins TRBV16 to TRBJ2-2; the match to TRBD1 covers 8 bases. After removal of 0 bases from V and 5 bases from J, the junction contained 5 bases not matched to a gene. Germline V gives CDR1 KGHSY, CDR2 FQNENV. This CDR3 contains 16 residues. CDR3 loop: CASSQSARQGTGELFF. CDR3 nucleotides: TGTGCCAGCAGCCAATCGGCACGACAGGGGACCGGGGAGCTGTTTTTT.

The rearrangement uses TRBV3-1 (or the pseudogene TRBV3-2) and TRBJ2-2, with D unclear. Germline CDR1 and CDR2: LGHDT and YNNKEL (reference sequence). The CDR3 is made up of 12 amino acids. The V end was cut by 3 bases, the J end by 7 bases, with 6 bases between. In DNA form, the CDR3 reads TGTGCCAGCAGCCATATTCGCGGGGAGCTGTTTTTT. This gives the protein CASSHIRGELFF.

The chain has TRBV5-1 and TRBJ2-3, with 9 bases aligning to TRBD2. The CDR3 runs 20 residues. The junction had 20 bases not matched to a gene; V was cut back by 4 bases and J by 2 bases. From germline, CDR1 is SGHRS and CDR2 YFSETQ. The CDR3 nucleotides read TGCGCCAGCAGCAACCCAGAGCTAGCGGGGTTGTCCTCCTTCACAGATACGCAGTATTTT. Its protein is CASSNPELAGLSSFTDTQYF.

The count of this clone is one. V gene TRBV11-2 combines with J gene TRBJ1-2; 8 nucleotides align to TRBD1. CDR3 length: 17 amino acids. Losses at the gene ends were 4 bases for V and 4 bases for J; bases not matched to a gene: 14. From germline, CDR1 is SGHAT and CDR2 FQNNGV. CDR3 coding DNA: TGTGCCAGCAGCTCTAGCTTACAGGGGGGGTTATCCTATGGCTACACCTTC. Translating it yields CASSSSLQGGLSYGYTF. The entire variable domain, with the rest obtained from reference TRBV11-2 and TRBJ1-2, is as follows: EAGVAQSPRYKIIEKRQSVAFWCNPISGHATLYWYQQILGQGPKLLIQFQNNGVVDDSQLPKDRFSAERLKGVDSTLKIQPAKLEDSAVYLCASSSSLQGGLSYGYTFGSGTRLTVV.

V gene TRBV7-3 combines with J gene TRBJ2-3; 7 positions agree with TRBD2. The V and J ends lost 5 bases and 0 bases, in that order; junction bases with no gene match: 8. Germline assignment: CDR1 SGHTA and CDR2 FQGTGA. The CDR3 contains 16 residues. The CDR3 DNA reads TGTGCCAGCAGCCCCCTTGGCGGGGGAAGCACAGATACGCAGTATTTT. Translation: CASSPLGGGSTDTQYF.

The V and J genes are TRBV25-1 and TRBJ1-1; D perhaps matches TRBD1 (6 bases). The germline V gene encodes CDR1 MGHDK and CDR2 SYGVNS. Trimming pared 2 bases from V and 4 bases from J, leaving 8 bases between. The CDR3 is 13 residues long. The CDR3 reads CASSEPGVTEAFF. CDR3 coding DNA: TGTGCCAGCAGTGAACCAGGGGTCACTGAAGCTTTCTTT.

The genes are TRBV2 and TRBJ1-2, with D perhaps TRBD1 (5 bases). The CDR3 extends over 16 amino acids. Trimming removed 6 bases from V and 0 bases from J, with 17 bases in between. The germline gives CDR1 SNHLY, CDR2 FYNNEI. The DNA for the CDR3 is TGTGCCAGCAGCGGGGCGGGGATCTTAGCTAACTATGGCTACACCTTC. It encodes CASSGAGILANYGYTF.

The chain combines TRBV7-2 with TRBJ2-1; D might be TRBD1 (6 bases). V lost 6 bases, J lost 5 bases, and 17 bases lay in between. The CDR3 sequence is 15 residues long. Per the germline V gene, CDR1 is SGHTA and CDR2 is FQGNSA. CDR3 nucleotides: TGTGCCAGCAGTTCACAGGGTCGTTTGGACAATGAGCAGTTCTTC. Amino acids: CASSSQGRLDNEQFF.

The genes are TRBV5-1 and TRBJ1-4; TRBD1 matches 7 bases. CDR3 length: 14 residues. CDR1 is SGHRS, CDR2 YFSETQ, per germline. The V and J ends lost 4 bases and 3 bases, in that order; junction bases with no gene match: 3. CDR3 coding DNA: TGCGCCAGCAGCGACGGGACAGCTAATGAAAAACTGTTTTTT. Its protein product is CASSDGTANEKLFF.

The chain uses TRBV6-1 and TRBJ1-2; D is unresolved. Germline lookup yields CDR1 MNHNS and CDR2 SASEGT. The germline V and J ends were trimmed by 5 bases and 6 bases, with 16 bases remaining between them. The CDR3 spans 14 residues. CDR3 amino acids: CASSSTISGDGYTF. DNA of the CDR3: TGTGCCAGCAGTTCTACCATTAGCGGGGATGGCTACACCTTC.

The chain joins TRBV2 to TRBJ1-4; D is unresolved. Per the germline V gene, CDR1 is SNHLY and CDR2 is FYNNEI. CDR3 length equals 14 residues. The V gene lost 6 bases and the J gene lost 0 bases, with 8 bases spanning the gap. CDR3 nucleotide sequence: TGTGCCAGCAGCGCGATTCCAACTAATGAAAAACTGTTTTTT. Encoded protein: CASSAIPTNEKLFF.

The chain recombines TRBV7-9 with TRBJ1-1; 7 bases are a match to TRBD1. The CDR3 contains 15 residues. The V gene end was trimmed by 5 bases and the J gene end by 1 base; junction bases not matched to a gene: 7. Germline V gene lookup returns CDR1 SEHNR and CDR2 FQNEAQ (reference sequence). The CDR3 spells CASSLRDRKNTEAFF. The CDR3 coding sequence is TGTGCCAGCAGCCTAAGGGACAGAAAGAACACTGAAGCTTTCTTT. Using reference TRBV7-9 and TRBJ1-1 for the parts outside the CDR3, the full variable domain is DTGVSQNPRHKITKRGQNVTFRCDPISEHNRLYWYRQTLGQGPEFLTYFQNEAQLEKSRLLSDRFSAERPKGSFSTLEIQRTEQGDSAMYLCASSLRDRKNTEAFFGQGTRLTVV.

This clone was detected once. The genes are TRBV2 and TRBJ1-2, with 8 bases that match TRBD1. This CDR3 has 13 amino acids. The J segment lost 3 bases and the V segment lost 9 bases, leaving 6 bases of the junction unmatched. Germline loops: CDR1 SNHLY, CDR2 FYNNEI. This CDR3 is CASWTGLDYGYTF. DNA of the CDR3: TGTGCCAGTTGGACAGGGCTTGACTATGGCTACACCTTC.

The count of this clone is one. This chain uses TRBV4-2 with TRBJ1-3, with D unclear. Trimming shortened V by 6 bases and J by 1 base, and 4 bases separated the two germline ends. There are 12 residues in the CDR3. Germline V gene sequence: CDR1 LGHNA, CDR2 YNFKEQ. In nucleotides, the CDR3 is TGTGCCAGCAGTCCGTCTGGAAACACCATATATTTT. It yields the protein CASSPSGNTIYF.

This clone was detected once. The genes are TRBV6-5 and TRBJ2-1; possibly TRBD1 for D (6 bases). The V and J ends lost 0 bases and 1 base respectively, with 7 bases between them. The CDR3 totals 15 residues. The germline V gene encodes CDR1 MNHEY and CDR2 SVGAGI. The CDR3 nucleotides read TGTGCCAGCAGTTACTCCACAGGGTCCTACAATGAGCAGTTCTTC. Translating it yields CASSYSTGSYNEQFF.

The chain combines TRBV19 with TRBJ2-3; 7 bases are a match to TRBD2. With V trimmed by 6 bases and J by 0 bases, 9 bases remained unmatched. The germline V gene encodes CDR1 LNHDA and CDR2 SQIVND (reference sequence). This CDR3 has 16 residues. CDR3 nucleotide sequence: TGTGCCAGTAGAAACCTACTAGCGATCAGCACAGATACGCAGTATTTT. Encoded protein: CASRNLLAISTDTQYF.

This rearrangement joins TRBV10-1 to TRBJ1-5; TRBD1 matches 9 bases. The CDR3 spans 15 residues. Trimming removed 6 bases from V and 6 bases from J; junction bases left unmatched: 9. In germline, CDR1 is WNHNN, CDR2 SYGVQD (reference sequence). DNA of the CDR3: TGCGCCAGCAGCCCCAACAGGGGGCAGGGTCAGCCCCAGCATTTT. Translation gives CASSPNRGQGQPQHF.

This sequence joins TRBV10-3 and TRBJ2-2; a weak D match, TRBD1 (5 bases). V shed 6 bases and J shed 0 bases, with 5 bases lying between them. The CDR3 length is 13 residues. Per the germline V gene, CDR1 is ENHRY and CDR2 is SYGVKD. The CDR3 here is CAIRGANTGELFF. CDR3 bases: TGTGCCATCAGAGGGGCGAACACCGGGGAGCTGTTTTTT.

This chain uses TRBV5-1 with TRBJ1-2, with D maybe TRBD1 (6 bases). V was clipped by 0 bases and J by 0 bases, with 9 bases between them. Per the germline V gene, CDR1 is SGHRS and CDR2 is YFSETQ. CDR3 length: 15 amino acids. The CDR3 region is CASSLGGLTNYGYTF. CDR3 coding DNA: TGCGCCAGCAGCTTGGGGGGGCTTACTAACTATGGCTACACCTTC.